Shown below are 5 T cell receptor beta chains from a single sample sequenced in a study of regulatory T cells in long-lasting Graves disease. The time point: newly diagnosed GD, antithyroid drugs for less than 3 months. PBMC-derived RNA was used for the TCR library. iRepertoire HTBI primers and Arm-PCR of CDR3 regions built TCR beta libraries. Each CDR3 protein is one row after TCRdb ran MiXCR on the multiplex PCR reads. Here the sample spans hundreds of thousands of distinct CDR3 sequences, about 14% being singletons. The sample also formed part of further work on T cells in Graves' hyperthyroidism and ophthalmopathy.

The specimen comprised peripheral blood mononuclear cells (PBMCs), sampled at new diagnosis, from a patient treated with antithyroid drugs. These receptors were taken from a man in his thirties or forties with Graves disease.

This clonotype was seen once. The genes are TRBV7-2 and TRBJ2-7; 14 bases agree with TRBD2. J gave up 5 bases and V 5 bases, and 11 bases lay outside the gene matches. The CDR3 is 17 amino acids. CDR1 SGHTA and CDR2 FQGNSA come from the germline V gene. The CDR3 sequence: CASSQALGTSGRHEQYF. CDR3 bases: TGTGCCAGCAGCCAAGCGCTCGGGACTAGCGGGAGACACGAGCAGTACTTC.

In its sample, this clonotype was seen many times. The genes are TRBV10-1 and TRBJ2-1; D call uncertain. This CDR3 is 16 amino acids long. V was pared by 2 bases and J by 3 bases, with 14 bases between. CDR1 and CDR2 (germline): WNHNN, SYGVQD (reference sequence). The CDR3: CASSERIAERYNEQFF. The CDR3 coding sequence is TGCGCCAGCAGTGAGAGGATAGCAGAGCGCTACAATGAGCAGTTCTTC.

Details on this clonotype: A much more abundant neighbour one base away suggests this may be a read error. This chain connects TRBV28 to TRBJ2-3; 7 bases map to TRBD2. Germline loops: CDR1 MDHEN, CDR2 SYDVKM. The CDR3 is 12 amino acids. The CDR3 loop is CVSSFGGNTQYF. The CDR3 nucleotides are TGTGTCAGCAGTTTCGGGGGGAATACGCAGTATTTT. The variable domain in full, completed from reference TRBV28 and TRBJ2-3, reads DVKVTQSSRYLVKRTGEKVFLECVQDMDHENMFWYRQDPGLGLRLIYFSYDVKMKEKGDIPEGYSVSREKKERFSLILESASTNQTSMYLCVSSFGGNTQYFGPGTRLTVL.

This clonotype was counted a few times. The V gene is TRBV20-1, the J gene TRBJ1-5, with TRBD1 matching 7 bases. Germline trimming cut 6 bases from V and 3 bases from J; bases unmatched to any gene: 5. Per the germline V gene, CDR1 is DFQATT and CDR2 is SNEGSKA (reference sequence). CDR3 length: 13 amino acids. This CDR3 reads CSAQTGLNQPQHF. The CDR3 nucleotides are TGCAGTGCCCAGACAGGGCTCAATCAGCCCCAGCATTTT.

This clonotype was seen at least ten times. The CDR3, as DNA: TGTGCCAGTTCCCCCGTACGGAGCGGGGGTGAGCAGTTCTTC. Residues: CASSPVRSGGEQFF. The rearrangement uses TRBV2 and TRBJ2-1; 8 bases line up with TRBD2. The CDR3 is 14 residues long. The J segment lost 9 bases and the V segment lost 9 bases, leaving 13 bases of the junction unmatched. Germline CDR1 reads SNHLY; CDR2 reads FYNNEI.